What follows describes a single T cell receptor (beta chain). As yet, its antigen is unknown. TCRdb passed the reads through MiXCR, listing each CDR3 protein once. Of more than 55,000 distinct CDR3 sequences in the sample, about 20% were seen once. Germline values: CDR1 SNHLY, CDR2 FYNNEI. This CDR3 has 15 amino acids. V shed 6 bases and J 7 bases; nucleotides not matched to a gene: 8. The source of the sample is a study of T cell repertoires in cytomegalovirus infection. Study observations and caveats: HLA-C-restricted CMV clonotypes gave the most frequent clonotype in two of eight donors.

This TCR was recovered from a human donor in good health (CMV status not recorded). Some clones in this sample may be carry-over from other donors' samples. The chain recombines TRBV2 with TRBJ1-5, with 11 bases identical to TRBD1. Specimen: CD8+ T cells from cultured PBMCs, collected from culture after CMV antigen stimulation. CDR3 residues: CASRPGQGAGQPQHF. CDR3 coding DNA: TGTGCCAGCAGACCCGGACAGGGGGCAGGGCAGCCCCAGCATTTT. The full variable domain, with the rest looked up from reference TRBV2 and TRBJ1-5, is EPEVTQTPSHQVTQMGQEVILRCVPISNHLYFYWYRQILGQKVEFLVSFYNNEISEKSEIFDDQFSVERPDGSNFTLKIRSTKLEDSAMYFCASRPGQGAGQPQHFGDGTRLSIL.